Listed below are T cell receptor beta chains from one sample, sequenced in a study of T-cell reconstitution after alpha-beta-depleted transplantation in children. One entry per CDR3 protein, called by TCRdb with MiXCR from the PCR reads. The table lists approximately 210,000 distinct CDR3 sequences, roughly 14% of them singletons. The sequencing here drew on PBMCs from the stem cell graft donor, taken from the stem cell graft. These receptors were taken from a human donor who donated a stem cell graft to a child with acute lymphoblastic leukemia. The CDR3 runs from the conserved cysteine through the conserved F or W. A D gene is named only where the DNA matches it firmly. Clone sizes are given selectively: once, few, many, or a class where the clone is expanded.

once	NA	TRBV11-3	TRBJ2-2	TGTGCCAGCAGCTCCCGGGGTTTGGGGGAGCTGTTTTTT	CASSSRGLGELFF
many	NA	TRBV10-3	TRBJ2-5	TGTGCCATCAGTGAGTCGTGGACGACGGAGACCCAGTACTTC	CAISESWTTETQYF
few	NA	TRBV10-3	TRBJ2-1	TGTGCCATCACCACAGATATAGCTGGGCCTTACAATGAGCAGTTCTTC	CAITTDIAGPYNEQFF
NA	TRBD2	TRBV20-1	TRBJ2-3	TGCTGTGCTAGATCGGCCAGAGGGAGGGCCCTTACAGATACGCAGTATTTT	CCARSARGRALTDTQYF
many	TRBD2	TRBV5-1	TRBJ2-1	TGCGCCAGCAGCTTGGGCGGGAGAGGCGATGAGCAGTTCTTC	CASSLGGRGDEQFF
many	NA	TRBV12-3/TRBV12-4	TRBJ1-2	TGTGCCAGCAGTGAACCAGAGGACTATGGCTACACCTTC	CASSEPEDYGYTF
NA	NA	TRBV19	TRBJ1-6	TGTGCCAGTAGTAGCCTCGCCGGCAGGAGTAATTCACCCCTCCACTTT	CASSSLAGRSNSPLHF
many	NA	TRBV20-1	TRBJ2-1	TGCAGTGCTCCCCATCCCGACGGCTACAATGAGCAGTTCTTC	CSAPHPDGYNEQFF
once	TRBD2	TRBV20-1	TRBJ2-1	TGCAGTGCTAGTGGCGGGAGGGGCTTCAATGAGCAGTTCTTC	CSASGGRGFNEQFF
many	NA	TRBV27	TRBJ2-7	TGTGCCAGCAGTTTATCGTCGCTCCAAACCTACGAGCAGTACTTC	CASSLSSLQTYEQYF
few	TRBD1	TRBV15	TRBJ1-1	TGTGCCACCAGCAGGGCAGGGGGCAACGCTGAAGCTTTCTTT	CATSRAGGNAEAFF